These 29 T cell receptor beta chains originate from one sample sequenced in a study of identical twins. TCRdb itself ran the 5' RACE reads through MiXCR, one entry per CDR3 protein. The data contain hundreds of thousands of distinct CDR3 sequences, approximately 13% of them seen just once; the ten biggest clones take up about 1.5%. Separately, the same data were catalogued under a study of yellow fever vaccine responses in identical twins.

Sample: PBMCs. The receptors derive from a woman aged 18-29 years in good health.

This clonotype came up many times. The chain uses TRBV5-1 and TRBJ2-1, with D possibly TRBD1 on 8 matching bases. V was cut by 1 base and J by 5 bases, with 13 bases left in between. CDR3 size: 15 residues. CDR1 SGHRS and CDR2 YFSETQ come from the germline V gene. The CDR3 nucleotides read TGCGCCAGCAGCTTGTGGACAGGGAGGGACAATGAGCAGTTCTTC. Translating gives CASSLWTGRDNEQFF.

V gene TRBV10-3 combines with J gene TRBJ2-7; the D gene is possibly TRBD2 (6 bases). The CDR3 totals 13 residues. V lost 10 bases, J lost 3 bases, and 16 bases lay in between. The germline V gene encodes CDR1 ENHRY and CDR2 SYGVKD. CDR3 sequence: CATRDGLIYEQYF. As DNA, the CDR3 is TGTGCCACGCGGGACGGGCTGATCTACGAGCAGTACTTC.

The chain recombines TRBV29-1 with TRBJ2-1, with TRBD1 identical over 7 bases. Germline CDR1 is SQVTM and CDR2 is ANQGSEA. The length of the CDR3 is 12 residues. Germline trimming cut 7 bases from V and 6 bases from J; bases unmatched to any gene: 6. The CDR3 here is CSDTDRSNEQFF. CDR3 nucleotide sequence: TGCAGCGATACGGACAGGTCCAATGAGCAGTTCTTC.

This clonotype was recorded a few times. The CDR3 spells CASSQGSTETQYF. CDR3 coding DNA: TGCGCCAGCAGCCAAGGTTCCACAGAGACCCAGTACTTC. This rearrangement joins TRBV4-1 to TRBJ2-5, with no clear D. Trimming took 1 base from V and 4 from J, leaving 7 bases between them. Germline assignment: CDR1 MGHRA and CDR2 YSYEKL. There are 13 residues in the CDR3.

The chain joins TRBV6-2 or TRBV6-3 to TRBJ2-7; the D is unclear. The CDR3 contains 11 residues. Germline V lookup: CDR1 MNHEY, CDR2 SVGEGT. Trimming stripped 7 bases from V and 9 bases from J, with 13 bases between. CDR3 loop: CASTDGARQYV. For the CDR3, the DNA is TGTGCCAGCACCGACGGAGCGCGGCAGTACGTC.

The chain joins TRBV11-2 to TRBJ2-7; D is perhaps TRBD2 (6 bases). Trimming took off 1 base at V and 3 bases at J, with 13 bases between the two ends. Germline CDR1 SGHAT, CDR2 FQNNGV. This CDR3 contains 15 residues. CDR3 DNA: TGTGCCAGCAGCTTAGGGGCGGGACTTTACTACGAGCAGTACGTC. Translated: CASSLGAGLYYEQYV.

The V gene is TRBV7-7, the J gene TRBJ2-6; D unclear. CDR3 length: 13 residues. Germline V gene data show CDR1 as SSHAT and CDR2 as FNYEAQ (reference sequence). The ends were cut back, 6 bases at V and 1 base at J, with 4 bases in the middle. The CDR3 here is CASRESGANVLTF. CDR3 DNA: TGTGCCAGCAGGGAATCTGGGGCCAACGTCCTGACTTTC.

CDR3 DNA: TGTGCCAGCAGCGTAGGGGGGACAAGGACCTACGAGCAGTACTTC. This codes for CASSVGGTRTYEQYF. The chain carries TRBV9 and TRBJ2-7; tentative D call: TRBD1 (6 bases). Trimming took off 0 bases at V and 2 bases at J, with 12 bases between the two ends. CDR1 is SGDLS and CDR2 is YYNGEE in the germline V gene. This CDR3 region has 15 residues.

This clonotype was detected only a few times. CDR3 in amino acids: CASSERGGEQYV. CDR3 coding DNA: TGCGCCAGCAGTGAGAGGGGAGGCGAGCAGTACGTC. V is TRBV10-2 and J is TRBJ2-7; possibly TRBD2 for D (6 bases). This CDR3 is 12 amino acids long. The germline V and J ends were trimmed by 2 bases and 6 bases, with 8 bases remaining between them. Germline lookup yields CDR1 WSHSY and CDR2 SAAADI.

This clonotype was detected only a few times. The V gene is TRBV6-1, the J gene TRBJ1-1; D may be TRBD1 (6 bases). Germline CDR1 is MNHNS and CDR2 is SASEGT. The germline V and J ends were trimmed by 4 bases and 11 bases, with 17 bases remaining between them. CDR3 length: 13 amino acids. In DNA form, the CDR3 reads TGTGCCAGCAGTGTGACCGGGGGCCTCGGGGCTTTCTTT. Protein sequence: CASSVTGGLGAFF.

This rearrangement joins TRBV7-9 to TRBJ2-1; D perhaps matches TRBD2 (6 bases). This CDR3 has 13 residues. CDR1 SEHNR and CDR2 FQNEAQ come from the germline V gene (reference sequence). V was pared by 1 base and J by 12 bases, with 13 bases between. This CDR3 is CASSLGRGNRQFF. As DNA, the CDR3 is TGTGCCAGCAGCTTAGGACGGGGGAACCGGCAGTTCTTC.

This clonotype was counted ten times or more. The V and J genes are TRBV4-1 and TRBJ2-1, with 10 bases matching TRBD2. The CDR3 loop spans 15 amino acids. V was clipped by 2 bases and J by 6 bases; unmatched bases: 4. Germline CDR1 is MGHRA and CDR2 is YSYEKL. The CDR3 DNA follows: TGCGCCAGCAGCCAACTCCTAGCGGGAGTCAATGAGCAGTTCTTC. The encoded protein is CASSQLLAGVNEQFF.

This clonotype was seen more than once but under ten times. The chain joins TRBV7-9 to TRBJ1-2; 9 positions match TRBD1. Germline assignment: CDR1 SEHNR and CDR2 FQNEAQ (reference sequence). The V gene end was trimmed by 7 bases and the J gene end by 4 bases; junction bases not matched to a gene: 10. The CDR3 has 15 residues. CDR3 DNA: TGTGCCAGCACCCCATACCCGGGACAGGGCTATGGCTACACCTTC. This sequence encodes CASTPYPGQGYGYTF.

V and J are TRBV6-5 and TRBJ1-5; TRBD1 is a possible D gene (6 bases). Trimming took 2 bases from V and 2 from J, leaving 16 bases between them. The CDR3 loop spans 17 amino acids. The germline V gene encodes CDR1 MNHEY and CDR2 SVGAGI. CDR3 loop: CASSYRKEQGGNQPQHF. The CDR3 DNA reads TGTGCCAGCAGTTACCGTAAAGAACAGGGTGGCAATCAGCCCCAGCATTTT.

This clonotype was seen only a few times. V usage is TRBV21-1 and J usage is TRBJ1-5; the DNA was not used to check the table's D call, TRBD1. TRBV21-1 represents a pseudogene. This CDR3 is 17 amino acids long. The CDR3 DNA reads TGTGCCAGCAGCAAAGTCCGGGACAGGGACAGCAATCAGCCCCAGCATTTT. It is translated as CASSKVRDRDSNQPQHF.

J is TRBJ2-1 and V is TRBV20-1, with a possible D match to TRBD2 (5 bases). This CDR3 has 14 amino acids. In germline, CDR1 is DFQATT, CDR2 SNEGSKA (reference sequence). V was shortened by 0 bases and J by 16 bases, with 22 bases between the two germline ends. CDR3 region: CSARDEGQAEVEFF. CDR3 DNA: TGCAGTGCTAGAGATGAGGGTCAGGCAGAAGTTGAATTCTTC.

The rearrangement uses TRBV20-1 and TRBJ2-3, with TRBD1 identical over 11 bases. The germline gives CDR1 DFQATT, CDR2 SNEGSKA (reference sequence). V shed 4 bases and J 4 bases; nucleotides not matched to a gene: 4. The CDR3 length is 14 residues. CDR3 sequence (DNA): TGCAGTGCTACCGGGACAGGGGGGCCAGATACGCAGTATTTT. Protein: CSATGTGGPDTQYF.

The chain joins TRBV7-2 to TRBJ2-1; 10 bases agree with TRBD1. There are 14 residues in the CDR3. Germline CDR1 and CDR2: SGHTA and FQGNSA. The J segment lost 8 bases and the V segment lost 4 bases, leaving 5 bases of the junction unmatched. The CDR3 sequence is CASSSPGQGHEQFF. In nucleotides, the CDR3 is TGTGCCAGCAGCTCCCCGGGACAGGGGCATGAGCAGTTCTTC. The whole variable domain, filled in from reference TRBV7-2 and TRBJ2-1, reads GAGVSQSPSNKVTEKGKDVELRCDPISGHTALYWYRQSLGQGLEFLIYFQGNSAPDKSGLPSDRFSAERTGGSVSTLTIQRTQQEDSAVYLCASSSPGQGHEQFFGPGTRLTVL.

This clonotype appeared many times. The chain's CDR3 is CASSQGDGPGNTIYF. The CDR3 DNA follows: TGTGCCAGCAGCCAAGGGGACGGGCCTGGAAACACCATATATTTT. This chain uses TRBV4-2 with TRBJ1-3, with D possibly being TRBD1 (5 bases). Per germline, CDR1 LGHNA and CDR2 YNFKEQ. V was shortened by 1 base and J by 2 bases, with 9 bases between the two germline ends. The CDR3 is 15 residues long.

The chain links TRBV3-1 to TRBJ1-2; no firm D call. The germline V and J ends were trimmed by 6 bases and 2 bases, with 10 bases remaining between them. The CDR3 is 13 residues long. Germline V gives CDR1 LGHDT, CDR2 YNNKEL (reference sequence). The CDR3 coding sequence is TGTGCCAGCAGGCCGACGGCCAACTATGGCTACACCTTC. Its protein product is CASRPTANYGYTF.

J is TRBJ2-7 and V is TRBV3-1; D unclear. V lost 1 base, J lost 1 base, and 11 bases lay in between. Germline CDR1 is LGHDT and CDR2 is YNNKEL (reference sequence). There are 15 residues in the CDR3. The CDR3 bases are TGTGCCAGCAGCCAAGTTAGGTCCTTTTCCTACGAGCAGTACTTC. Its translation: CASSQVRSFSYEQYF.

This clonotype has only a few counts. The chain is built from TRBV4-1 and TRBJ2-2; D is perhaps TRBD1 or TRBD2 (5 bases each). Deletions cut 1 base from V and 6 bases from J, with 12 bases between. Looked up from germline, CDR1 is MGHRA and CDR2 is YSYEKL. The CDR3 is made up of 15 amino acids. This chain's CDR3 is CASSQVREGPGELFF. As DNA, the CDR3 is TGCGCCAGCAGCCAAGTCCGCGAGGGGCCCGGGGAGCTGTTTTTT.

The chain employs TRBV20-1 and TRBJ2-2; D not resolved. The CDR3 length is 14 residues. V shed 0 bases and J shed 1 base, with 6 bases lying between them. CDR1 is DFQATT, CDR2 SNEGSKA, per germline (reference sequence). The CDR3 sequence: CSARDRMNTGELFF. The DNA for the CDR3 is TGCAGTGCTAGAGATAGGATGAACACCGGGGAGCTGTTTTTT.

This clonotype was counted between two and nine times. V gene TRBV20-1 combines with J gene TRBJ2-2; the D gene is possibly TRBD2 (6 bases). CDR1 DFQATT and CDR2 SNEGSKA come from the germline V gene (reference sequence). V gave up 6 bases and J gave up 2 bases, with 19 bases separating them. CDR3 length: 16 amino acids. The CDR3 here is CSAERLADLNTGELFF. CDR3 sequence (DNA): TGCAGTGCCGAGCGCTTAGCGGACCTAAACACCGGGGAGCTGTTTTTT.

This chain links TRBV6-1 with TRBJ1-4; 8 bases fit TRBD1. Germline CDR1 reads MNHNS; CDR2 reads SASEGT. The CDR3 has 14 residues. After removal of 7 bases from V and 7 bases from J, the junction contained 8 bases not matched to a gene. In DNA, the CDR3 is TGTGCCAGCACCACAGGGGGGATAGGTGAAAAACTGTTTTTT. Its protein is CASTTGGIGEKLFF.

The chain carries TRBV5-6 and TRBJ1-5; a possible D gene is TRBD1 (5 bases). The CDR3 spans 13 residues. Trimming stripped 4 bases from V and 8 bases from J, with 13 bases between. Germline CDR1 and CDR2: SGHDT and YYEEEE. Here the CDR3 reads CASSVGRFEPQHF. CDR3 DNA sequence: TGTGCCAGCAGCGTGGGACGTTTCGAGCCCCAGCATTTT.

The chain carries TRBV10-3 and TRBJ2-6; tentative D call: TRBD1 (6 bases). The CDR3 has 17 amino acids. Trimming cost V 5 bases and J 0 bases, with 14 bases left between them. CDR1 ENHRY and CDR2 SYGVKD come from the germline V gene. Here the CDR3 reads CAISSTGWDSGANVLTF. The CDR3 DNA follows: TGTGCCATCAGTTCGACAGGCTGGGACTCTGGGGCCAACGTCCTGACTTTC.

This clonotype has only a few counts. J is TRBJ2-1 and V is TRBV12-3 or TRBV12-4, with D tentatively TRBD1 or TRBD2 (5 bases each). The CDR3 extends over 13 amino acids. The V gene lost 6 bases and the J gene lost 6 bases, with 12 bases spanning the gap. The CDR3 bases are TGTGCCAGCAGAACGAATGGGGGCAATGAGCAGTTCTTC. Amino acids: CASRTNGGNEQFF.

In its sample, this clonotype was seen many times. This rearrangement joins TRBV28 to TRBJ1-6, with D unclear. V was trimmed by 5 bases and J by 7 bases, leaving 6 bases between them. The germline V gene has CDR1 MDHEN and CDR2 SYDVKM. The CDR3 extends over 12 amino acids. This chain's CDR3 is CASSPPNSPLHF. CDR3 nucleotides: TGTGCCAGCAGTCCCCCAAATTCACCCCTCCACTTT.